This passage covers 27 T cell receptor beta chains from one sample sequenced in a study of blood T cell repertoires in COVID-19. Method: immunoSEQ multiplex PCR; TCRdb's copy keeps in-frame clones and lacks some. This table holds hundreds of thousands of clones, about 80% found once. The sample taken for sequencing was peripheral blood. The receptor set was obtained from an elderly woman with active or convalescent COVID-19.

The chain uses TRBV24-1 and TRBJ1-1; D might be TRBD1 (6 bases). This CDR3 spans 14 amino acids. Trimming left V 8 bases short and J 3 bases short, with 15 bases between. Germline V CDR1 and CDR2: KGHDR, SFDVKD. In DNA, the CDR3 is TGTGCCACCACCAGAGGGGGGGGAGACACTGAAGCTTTCTTT. Protein sequence: CATTRGGGDTEAFF.

The chain recombines TRBV6-5 with TRBJ2-7; 7 bases align to TRBD2. Germline trimming cut 6 bases from V and 2 bases from J; bases unmatched to any gene: 7. The CDR3 is 14 residues long. Germline V CDR1 and CDR2: MNHEY, SVGAGI. The CDR3 bases are TGTGCCAGCAGGTATGGCGGGAGTACCTACGAGCAGTACTTC. This encodes CASRYGGSTYEQYF.

The chain uses TRBV7-7 and TRBJ2-2, with a weak D call TRBD1 (5 bases). V dropped 1 base and J dropped 5 bases, with 11 bases sitting between them. Germline V gene data show CDR1 as SSHAT and CDR2 as FNYEAQ (reference sequence). There are 15 residues in the CDR3. CDR3 bases: TGTGCCAGCAGCTTAGAAGGGGCGCGGACCGGGGAGCTGTTTTTT. Residues: CASSLEGARTGELFF.

This chain connects TRBV5-1 to TRBJ2-7; 10 bases match TRBD1. The CDR3 has 15 residues. Germline CDR1 SGHRS, CDR2 YFSETQ. With 7 bases clipped from V and 5 bases from J, the junction kept 12 bases outside the gene matches. The CDR3 coding sequence is TGCGCCAGCCGTTTGCCGGGGACAGGGGAAAACGAGCAGTACTTC. Amino acid sequence: CASRLPGTGENEQYF.

The rearrangement links TRBV25-1 to TRBJ2-3; 9 positions agree with TRBD2. Trimming took 5 bases from V and 2 from J; bases not matched to a gene: 5. The germline CDR1 and CDR2 sequences are MGHDK and SYGVNS. The CDR3 has 15 residues. The CDR3 coding sequence is TGTGCCAGCAGTAAAGGCGGGGGGGTCACAGATACGCAGTATTTT. Protein: CASSKGGGVTDTQYF.

This chain joins TRBV4-1 and TRBJ2-4, with D perhaps matching TRBD2 (7 bases). Germline V CDR1 and CDR2: MGHRA, YSYEKL. Between the trimmed V and J ends, which lost 0 bases and 0 bases, there was a span of 9 bases. This CDR3 has 16 residues. In DNA, the CDR3 is TGCGCCAGCAGCCAAGAGGGGGGGGCAGCCAAAAACATTCAGTACTTC. This sequence encodes CASSQEGGAAKNIQYF.

This clone was picked up a small number of times. Other DNA sequences in this specimen translate into the identical CDR3. This sequence joins TRBV3-1 (or the pseudogene TRBV3-2) and TRBJ1-2; D perhaps matches TRBD1 (6 bases). Germline V CDR1 and CDR2: LGHDT, YNNKEL (reference sequence). This CDR3 has 12 amino acids. Trimming left V 3 bases short and J 7 bases short, with 9 bases between. The CDR3 loop is CASSQGAGGYTF. The CDR3 DNA reads TGTGCCAGCAGCCAGGGGGCGGGTGGCTACACCTTC.

This chain links TRBV5-1 with TRBJ2-5; TRBD1 matches at 11 bases. Germline V gene data show CDR1 as SGHRS and CDR2 as YFSETQ. Trimming took 4 bases from V and 3 from J; bases not matched to a gene: 5. The CDR3 totals 15 residues. The DNA for the CDR3 is TGCGCCAGCAGCGATCCGGGACAGGGGGAAGAGACCCAGTACTTC. It yields the protein CASSDPGQGEETQYF.

This clone was seen at least ten times. CDR3 DNA: TGTGCCAGCAGCCCGACATCGGGGGTTGGGTACACCGGGGAGCTGTTTTTT. It is translated as CASSPTSGVGYTGELFF. The V and J genes are TRBV3-1 (or the pseudogene TRBV3-2) and TRBJ2-2; possibly TRBD2 for D (6 bases). This CDR3 comprises 17 residues. Trimming took 4 bases from V and 3 from J, leaving 18 bases between them. The germline CDR1 and CDR2 sequences are LGHDT and YNNKEL (reference sequence).

CDR3 region: CASSPSGPDTQYF. The CDR3 DNA reads TGTGCCAGCTCACCTTCAGGGCCAGATACGCAGTATTTT. V gene TRBV18 combines with J gene TRBJ2-3; tentative D call: TRBD1 (5 bases). Germline V CDR1 and CDR2: KGHSH, LQKENI. The V and J ends lost 3 bases and 4 bases respectively, with 8 bases between them. The CDR3 runs to 13 residues.

The chain is built from TRBV10-3 and TRBJ2-7; unclear D gene. V lost 7 bases and J lost 0, with 16 bases in between. CDR3 size: 15 residues. Looked up from germline, CDR1 is ENHRY and CDR2 is SYGVKD. The CDR3 nucleotides are TGTGCCATCACGGAGTCTCGCCAGAACTCCTACGAGCAGTACTTC. Translating gives CAITESRQNSYEQYF.

The genes are TRBV27 and TRBJ1-1, with D maybe TRBD1 (5 bases). CDR1 is MNHEY, CDR2 SMNVEV, per germline (reference sequence). Trimming removed 6 bases at V and 1 base at J, with 12 bases between. The CDR3 is made up of 14 amino acids. This chain's CDR3 is CASRTRTGNTEAFF. The CDR3 nucleotides read TGTGCCAGCAGAACTCGAACAGGGAACACTGAAGCTTTCTTT.

The chain combines TRBV19 with TRBJ1-2; D not resolved. Germline CDR1 LNHDA, CDR2 SQIVND (reference sequence). The CDR3 is 16 residues long. Deletions cut 0 bases from V and 8 bases from J, with 19 bases between. CDR3 bases: TGTGCCAGTAGTATAGAACTAGTTTGGTCGTCGGGCGGCTACACCTTC. Amino acid sequence: CASSIELVWSSGGYTF.

This clone was seen only a few times. The chain combines TRBV28 with TRBJ2-7; no clear D. CDR3 size: 11 residues. V was trimmed by 6 bases and J by 3 bases, leaving 6 bases between them. Germline V gene lookup returns CDR1 MDHEN and CDR2 SYDVKM. The CDR3 region is CASSERYEQYF. Here the CDR3 DNA reads TGTGCCAGCAGCGAGCGCTACGAGCAGTACTTC.

The CDR3 spells CATSRAPGTGGYEKLFF. DNA for the CDR3: TGTGCCACCAGCAGAGCCCCCGGGACAGGGGGCTACGAAAAACTGTTTTTT. The V call is TRBV15, the J call TRBJ1-4, with TRBD1 identical over 12 bases. The CDR3 loop spans 17 amino acids. V gave up 1 base and J gave up 8 bases; unmatched junction bases: 8. Germline assignment: CDR1 LNHNV and CDR2 YYDKDF (reference sequence).

V gene TRBV28 combines with J gene TRBJ1-2; weak D call: TRBD1 (5 bases). The V gene's germline CDR1 is MDHEN and CDR2 SYDVKM. This CDR3 is built from 14 residues. V shed 1 base and J shed 6 bases, with 12 bases lying between them. The CDR3 reads CASSLLGGGHGYTF. The CDR3 coding sequence is TGTGCCAGCAGTTTATTGGGGGGAGGCCATGGCTACACCTTC.

This clone showed up just once. The DNA for the CDR3 is TGTGCCATCAGTGGCGGGAGTAATCAGCCCCAGCATTTT. Amino acids: CAISGGSNQPQHF. This sequence joins TRBV10-3 and TRBJ1-5, with D unclear. The germline CDR1 and CDR2 sequences are ENHRY and SYGVKD. V lost 4 bases and J lost 4, with 8 bases in between. CDR3 length: 13 amino acids.

This chain links TRBV5-1 with TRBJ2-1; D remains unclear. This CDR3 comprises 13 residues. The V end was cut by 0 bases, the J end by 13 bases, with 14 bases between. Germline V lookup: CDR1 SGHRS, CDR2 YFSETQ. CDR3 protein: CASSLALQARQFF. CDR3 DNA sequence: TGCGCCAGCAGCTTGGCCTTGCAGGCCAGACAGTTCTTC.

This CDR3 reads CASKSPGSYEQYF. The CDR3 DNA is TGTGCCAGCAAGTCTCCCGGGAGTTACGAGCAGTACTTC. This chain joins TRBV6-5 and TRBJ2-7; maybe TRBD2 (6 bases). Germline values: CDR1 MNHEY, CDR2 SVGAGI. With 7 bases removed from V and 4 bases from J, the gap between germline ends came to 14 bases. This CDR3 comprises 13 residues.

The chain couples TRBV6-5 to TRBJ1-5; TRBD1 aligns across 7 bases. CDR1 and CDR2 from the germline V gene are MNHEY and SVGAGI. The CDR3 covers 14 residues. V shed 6 bases and J 3 bases; nucleotides not matched to a gene: 5. CDR3 amino acids: CASRAGQFNQPQHF. CDR3 coding DNA: TGTGCCAGCAGGGCGGGACAGTTCAATCAGCCCCAGCATTTT.

The chain couples TRBV7-9 to TRBJ1-5; D perhaps matches TRBD1 (5 bases). The CDR3 spans 13 residues. Trimming cost V 4 bases and J 11 bases, with 15 bases left between them. Germline assignment: CDR1 SEHNR and CDR2 FQNEAQ (reference sequence). The CDR3 region is CASSSQAATAQHF. The DNA of the CDR3 is TGTGCCAGCAGCTCCCAGGCCGCGACAGCCCAGCATTTT.

The chain couples TRBV24-1 to TRBJ2-1; 10 bases agree with TRBD1. With V trimmed by 3 bases and J by 4 bases, 5 bases remained unmatched. Germline CDR1 KGHDR, CDR2 SFDVKD. This CDR3 contains 16 residues. The DNA of the CDR3 is TGTGCCACCAGTGATGCCGACAGGGGGCAGTACAATGAGCAGTTCTTC. This encodes CATSDADRGQYNEQFF.

The genes are TRBV7-9 and TRBJ1-5, with 8 bases fitting TRBD1. The germline V gene has CDR1 SEHNR and CDR2 FQNEAQ (reference sequence). This CDR3 is built from 14 residues. With V trimmed by 5 bases and J by 7 bases, 7 bases remained unmatched. For the CDR3, the DNA is TGTGCCAGCAGCCTAGGACAGGGCGGCCAGCCCCAGCATTTT. Translated, it gives CASSLGQGGQPQHF.

The rearrangement joins TRBV5-1 to TRBJ2-3; weak D call: TRBD1 (5 bases). V gave up 0 bases and J gave up 2 bases, with 13 bases separating them. Germline V gives CDR1 SGHRS, CDR2 YFSETQ. The CDR3 has 16 amino acids. CDR3 protein: CASSLGGGRDTDTQYF. In DNA, the CDR3 is TGCGCCAGCAGCTTGGGCGGCGGCAGGGACACAGATACGCAGTATTTT.

The CDR3 DNA reads as TGTGCCAGCACCACAGGGGGGATCCAGGGCGAGCAGTACTTC. This encodes CASTTGGIQGEQYF. V gene TRBV6-1 combines with J gene TRBJ2-7; 8 nucleotides align to TRBD1. There are 14 residues in the CDR3. Trimming removed 7 bases from V and 6 bases from J; junction bases left unmatched: 11. Germline-derived CDR1 and CDR2 are MNHNS and SASEGT.

The chain employs TRBV24-1 and TRBJ1-5, with 7 nucleotides matching TRBD1. This CDR3 spans 14 amino acids. CDR1 and CDR2 (germline): KGHDR, SFDVKD. V gave up 9 bases and J gave up 4 bases; unmatched junction bases: 8. The CDR3 reads CATGDRAGNQPQHF. Written as DNA, the CDR3 is TGTGCCACCGGCGACAGGGCTGGGAATCAGCCCCAGCATTTT.

This clone ranks as medium-sized. The chain joins TRBV14 to TRBJ1-6, with a weak D call TRBD1 (6 bases). Trimming took off 4 bases at V and 9 bases at J, with 19 bases between the two ends. Looked up from germline, CDR1 is SGHDN and CDR2 is FVKESK. The CDR3 length is 16 residues. In DNA form, the CDR3 reads TGTGCCAGCAGCCGAGAGACCCTTCAAGGGGGTTCACCCCTCCACTTT. Translation gives CASSRETLQGGSPLHF.